This T cell receptor (beta chain) was documented in a study of graft-versus-host responses after intestinal transplantation. The wider study: Every one of the recipients received anti-thymocyte globulin induction and afterwards took tacrolimus and steroids for around 3 years.

Processed graft tissue released its intraepithelial and lamina propria lymphocytes. From germline, CDR1 is MRHNA and CDR2 SNTAGT. V was pared by 2 bases and J by 2 bases, with 13 bases between. The CDR3 runs to 16 residues. Method: immunoSEQ multiplex PCR; TCRdb's copy keeps in-frame clones and lacks some. The data show 4,000 to 5,500 clones, about three quarters seen once. Overall study findings and caveats: When patients had graft-donor T cell macrochimerism, their allografts held high graft-versus-host to host-versus-graft clonal ratios.

In regard to this clone: What it recognizes is unknown.

The chain joins TRBV6-4 to TRBJ2-4, with D possibly TRBD1 on 6 matching bases. This material consisted of ileum tissue, taken 127 days after intestinal transplantation. This clonotype was obtained from a human patient who received an intestinal transplant, so some T cells may come from the graft donor. CDR3 nucleotides: TGTGCCAGCAGTGACAATCAGGGGCTCACCAAAAACATTCAGTACTTC. Translated, it gives CASSDNQGLTKNIQYF.